A single sample is the source of the 30 T cell receptor beta chains below, sequenced in a study of blood T cell repertoires in COVID-19. Assay: immunoSEQ multiplex PCR; the TCRdb copy retains only in-frame clones and omits some. The table includes some 120,000 clones, roughly three quarters detected once. Input material: peripheral blood. The receptors derive from a man between 40 and 49 years old with active or convalescent COVID-19.

The chain joins TRBV4-1 to TRBJ2-7; 7 nucleotides match TRBD2. Germline CDR1 MGHRA, CDR2 YSYEKL. This CDR3 has 16 residues. V was clipped by 2 bases and J by 2 bases; unmatched bases: 9. CDR3 bases: TGCGCCAGCAGCCAAAATCCGGGAGGAATCGCCTACGAGCAGTACTTC. Its protein is CASSQNPGGIAYEQYF.

This clone was observed once. The V and J genes are TRBV9 and TRBJ2-5; a weak D match, TRBD2 (5 bases). CDR1 is SGDLS, CDR2 YYNGEE, per germline. V lost 4 bases and J 5 bases, leaving 18 bases between the germline ends. The CDR3 runs to 15 residues. Here the CDR3 DNA reads TGTGCCAGCAGCCCCCGGAATGAGGGAGCGGAGACCCAGTACTTC. It codes for CASSPRNEGAETQYF.

This clone was seen more than once but under ten times. V is TRBV19 and J is TRBJ2-3; D remains ambiguous. CDR1 and CDR2 (germline): LNHDA, SQIVND (reference sequence). Deletions cut 1 base from V and 1 base from J, with 6 bases between. This CDR3 has 14 residues. The CDR3 bases are TGTGCCAGTAGTATAGGGGCCCGCACAGATACGCAGTATTTT. Its translation is CASSIGARTDTQYF.

V is TRBV6-2 or TRBV6-3 and J is TRBJ2-1, with 11 bases that match TRBD2. Germline V gene sequence: CDR1 MNHEY, CDR2 SVGEGT. The CDR3 spans 18 residues. The J segment lost 0 bases and the V segment lost 0 bases, leaving 4 bases of the junction unmatched. The CDR3 spells CASSYSPGLAASYNEQFF. CDR3 coding DNA: TGTGCCAGCAGTTACTCGCCGGGACTAGCGGCCTCCTACAATGAGCAGTTCTTC.

The chain couples TRBV5-1 to TRBJ1-5; a weak D match, TRBD1 (5 bases). Germline lookup yields CDR1 SGHRS and CDR2 YFSETQ. CDR3 length equals 15 residues. The V gene lost 0 bases and the J gene lost 6 bases, with 13 bases spanning the gap. CDR3 in DNA: TGCGCCAGCAGCTTGGAGGGGCAGGGAGGTCAGCCCCAGCATTTT. Translated: CASSLEGQGGQPQHF. Using reference TRBV5-1 and TRBJ1-5 for the parts outside the CDR3, the full variable domain is KAGVTQTPRYLIKTRGQQVTLSCSPISGHRSVSWYQQTPGQGLQFLFEYFSETQRNKGNFPGRFSGRQFSNSRSEMNVSTLELGDSALYLCASSLEGQGGQPQHFGDGTRLSIL.

CDR3 in amino acids: CASRRPGNNSPLHF. As DNA, the CDR3 is TGTGCCAGTAGGCGACCAGGGAATAATTCACCCCTCCACTTT. The chain couples TRBV19 to TRBJ1-6, with TRBD1 as a possible D gene (5 bases). Trimming shortened V by 6 bases and J by 5 bases, and 11 bases separated the two germline ends. The CDR3 has 14 amino acids. CDR1 and CDR2 from the germline V gene are LNHDA and SQIVND (reference sequence).

CDR3 protein: CSVGQGVYEQYF. CDR3 in DNA: TGCAGCGTAGGGCAGGGGGTCTACGAGCAGTACTTC. The rearrangement links TRBV29-1 to TRBJ2-7; 7 bases agree with TRBD1. The V gene's germline CDR1 is SQVTM and CDR2 ANQGSEA. The CDR3 sequence is 12 residues long. V shed 6 bases, J shed 3 bases, and the junction held 5 bases outside the gene matches.

The chain recombines TRBV5-1 with TRBJ2-1; 9 bases are a match to TRBD2. CDR3 length equals 18 residues. CDR1 and CDR2 from the germline V gene are SGHRS and YFSETQ. Trimming at V came to 5 bases and at J to 0 bases, leaving 12 bases not matched to a gene. This CDR3 is CASSFGSSGRNSYNEQFF. CDR3 bases: TGCGCCAGCAGTTTCGGATCGAGCGGGAGGAACTCCTACAATGAGCAGTTCTTC. Combining the CDR3 with reference TRBV5-1 and TRBJ2-1 gives the whole variable domain KAGVTQTPRYLIKTRGQQVTLSCSPISGHRSVSWYQQTPGQGLQFLFEYFSETQRNKGNFPGRFSGRQFSNSRSEMNVSTLELGDSALYLCASSFGSSGRNSYNEQFFGPGTRLTVL.

The chain is built from TRBV28 and TRBJ2-7; D gene uncertain. This CDR3 is 14 amino acids long. Germline V lookup: CDR1 MDHEN, CDR2 SYDVKM. Trimming shortened V by 2 bases and J by 5 bases, and 13 bases separated the two germline ends. The CDR3: CASSLGTLGHEQYF. In DNA, the CDR3 is TGTGCCAGCAGTTTAGGTACTCTAGGCCACGAGCAGTACTTC.

The chain has TRBV4-1 and TRBJ1-2; 8 bases map to TRBD1. The germline CDR1 and CDR2 sequences are MGHRA and YSYEKL. V shed 5 bases, J shed 4 bases, and the junction held 12 bases outside the gene matches. The CDR3 is made up of 16 amino acids. CDR3 nucleotide sequence: TGCGCCAGCAGCATAACCCAGGACAGGGCCTCCTATGGCTACACCTTC. Its translation is CASSITQDRASYGYTF.

This clone occurred once. This rearrangement joins TRBV27 to TRBJ2-3; tentatively, D is TRBD1 (5 bases). Germline V lookup: CDR1 MNHEY, CDR2 SMNVEV (reference sequence). Trimming took off 0 bases at V and 0 bases at J, with 13 bases between the two ends. The CDR3 totals 17 residues. CDR3 sequence: CASSLSLRTTSTDTQYF. The DNA for the CDR3 is TGTGCCAGCAGTTTATCCCTCCGGACAACTAGCACAGATACGCAGTATTTT.

This chain connects TRBV27 to TRBJ1-2; tentative D call: TRBD1 (5 bases). This CDR3 contains 14 residues. V lost 5 bases and J lost 1, with 11 bases in between. Germline V lookup: CDR1 MNHEY, CDR2 SMNVEV (reference sequence). CDR3 sequence: CASSRWGDNYGYTF. The CDR3 nucleotides are TGTGCCAGCAGTAGGTGGGGGGATAACTATGGCTACACCTTC.

This clone was observed a few times. The V and J genes are TRBV19 and TRBJ1-4, with no clear D. The CDR3 contains 16 residues. The germline V gene encodes CDR1 LNHDA and CDR2 SQIVND (reference sequence). V was shortened by 5 bases and J by 0 bases, with 13 bases between the two germline ends. Here the CDR3 reads CASSPRRFATNEKLFF. CDR3 sequence (DNA): TGTGCCAGTAGTCCCCGGAGGTTTGCAACTAATGAAAAACTGTTTTTT.

V usage is TRBV27 and J usage is TRBJ1-6, with 7 bases aligning to TRBD1. Germline V gene lookup returns CDR1 MNHEY and CDR2 SMNVEV (reference sequence). The V and J ends lost 6 bases and 6 bases, in that order; junction bases with no gene match: 5. The CDR3 totals 14 residues. The CDR3 loop reads CASSPGTANSPLHF. The DNA of the CDR3 is TGTGCCAGCAGCCCGGGGACAGCTAATTCACCCCTCCACTTT.

This clone was seen only once. This chain uses TRBV6-1 with TRBJ2-7, with TRBD2 matching 8 bases. J gave up 2 bases and V 1 base, and 1 base lay outside the gene matches. The CDR3 has 14 amino acids. CDR1 and CDR2 from the germline V gene are MNHNS and SASEGT. This CDR3 reads CASSEVGLAYEQYF. The CDR3 DNA is TGTGCCAGCAGTGAAGTGGGACTAGCCTACGAGCAGTACTTC.

The CDR3 region is CASSYSDTIQYF. In DNA, the CDR3 is TGTGCCAGCAGTTATAGCGATACCATTCAGTACTTC. V and J are TRBV12-3 or TRBV12-4 and TRBJ2-4; a weak D match, TRBD2 (5 bases). Trimming removed 4 bases at V and 9 bases at J, with 10 bases between. The CDR3 is 12 residues long.

The sample holds a few counts of this clone. J is TRBJ2-3 and V is TRBV24-1, with a tentative D call TRBD2 (6 bases). The CDR3 runs 16 residues. Between the trimmed V and J ends, which lost 0 bases and 1 base, there was a span of 10 bases. Per germline, CDR1 KGHDR and CDR2 SFDVKD. The CDR3, as DNA: TGTGCCACCAGTGATTTGGGGGGGTCTGGCACAGATACGCAGTATTTT. This codes for CATSDLGGSGTDTQYF.

The J gene is TRBJ1-1, the V gene TRBV2; TRBD1 agrees at 7 bases. Trimming cost V 3 bases and J 4 bases; bases outside gene matches: 2. Germline assignment: CDR1 SNHLY and CDR2 FYNNEI. The CDR3 is made up of 13 amino acids. CDR3 sequence: CASSETGTTEAFF. DNA of the CDR3: TGTGCCAGCAGTGAGACAGGGACCACTGAAGCTTTCTTT.

This clone was counted once. V is TRBV5-6 and J is TRBJ1-2; no clear D. Germline loops: CDR1 SGHDT, CDR2 YYEEEE. Trimming left V 8 bases short and J 0 bases short, with 14 bases between. The CDR3 has 14 amino acids. The CDR3 DNA is TGTGCCAGTTCTATTTCGAGGACTAACTATGGCTACACCTTC. Its protein product is CASSISRTNYGYTF. The full variable domain, rest sourced from reference TRBV5-6 and TRBJ1-2, is DAGVTQSPTHLIKTRGQQVTLRCSPKSGHDTVSWYQQALGQGPQFIFQYYEEEERQRGNFPDRFSGHQFPNYSSELNVNALLLGDSALYLCASSISRTNYGYTFGSGTRLTVV.

This clone was seen repeatedly, ten times or more. The V call is TRBV6-5, the J call TRBJ2-2; 10 bases fit TRBD2. The V and J ends lost 0 bases and 6 bases, in that order; junction bases with no gene match: 4. Germline values: CDR1 MNHEY, CDR2 SVGAGI. The CDR3 loop spans 16 amino acids. In DNA form, the CDR3 reads TGTGCCAGCAGTTACTCGGGACTAGCGAGTTCCGGGGAGCTGTTTTTT. It encodes CASSYSGLASSGELFF.

The chain carries TRBV5-4 and TRBJ2-7, with a possible D match to TRBD1 (5 bases). Trimming took off 3 bases at V and 0 bases at J, with 13 bases between the two ends. Germline V gives CDR1 SGHNT, CDR2 YYREEE (reference sequence). This CDR3 region has 15 residues. For the CDR3, the DNA is TGTGCCAGCAGCTCGAGACAGTCGATCTCCTACGAGCAGTACTTC. Amino acids: CASSSRQSISYEQYF.

This sequence joins TRBV5-1 and TRBJ2-1, with TRBD2 as a possible D gene (5 bases). V lost 4 bases and J 3 bases, leaving 17 bases between the germline ends. The length of the CDR3 is 16 residues. Germline assignment: CDR1 SGHRS and CDR2 YFSETQ. The CDR3 here is CASSASGLAGYNEQFF. The CDR3, as DNA: TGCGCCAGCAGCGCCTCCGGGCTAGCAGGCTACAATGAGCAGTTCTTC.

CDR3 DNA sequence: TGTGCCAGCAGCTTAGCGCGTAGGCAGGCTAATGAAAAACTGTTTTTT. Amino acid sequence: CASSLARRQANEKLFF. The genes are TRBV7-6 and TRBJ1-4; D uncertain. The V end lost 0 bases, the J end lost 3 bases, and 11 bases lay between the germline ends. Germline CDR1 reads SGHVS; CDR2 reads FNYEAQ. The CDR3 contains 16 residues.

The V call is TRBV3-1 (or the pseudogene TRBV3-2), the J call TRBJ1-2; TRBD1 aligns across 7 bases. CDR3 size: 18 residues. The germline CDR1 and CDR2 sequences are LGHDT and YNNKEL (reference sequence). The junction had 16 bases not matched to a gene; V was cut back by 6 bases and J by 0 bases. The CDR3 spells CASSHQALRQGSNYGYTF. For the CDR3, the DNA is TGTGCCAGCAGTCACCAAGCCTTGAGACAGGGTTCTAACTATGGCTACACCTTC.

This chain uses TRBV6-2 or TRBV6-3 with TRBJ2-1; 10 bases line up with TRBD1. The V gene's germline CDR1 is MNHEY and CDR2 SVGEGT. Germline trimming cut 2 bases from V and 8 bases from J; bases unmatched to any gene: 12. The length of the CDR3 is 17 residues. In nucleotides, the CDR3 is TGTGCCAGCAGTTACGAAGCCGGGACAGGGGTAGTTCATGAGCAGTTCTTC. This sequence encodes CASSYEAGTGVVHEQFF.

This clone was detected a few times. The chain combines TRBV11-2 with TRBJ1-4, with no clear D. Trimming took 5 bases from V and 0 from J, leaving 7 bases between them. CDR3 length equals 14 residues. Germline assignment: CDR1 SGHAT and CDR2 FQNNGV. This CDR3 is CASSRSATNEKLFF. In nucleotides, the CDR3 is TGTGCCAGCAGCCGGAGTGCAACTAATGAAAAACTGTTTTTT.

The gene calls are TRBV5-1 and TRBJ2-7; TRBD2 matches 14 bases. Losses at the gene ends were 0 bases for V and 4 bases for J; bases not matched to a gene: 6. Germline values: CDR1 SGHRS, CDR2 YFSETQ. The CDR3 is 17 amino acids. CDR3 coding DNA: TGCGCCAGCAGCTTGGCGACTAGCGGGAGGGCCGGGTACGAGCAGTACTTC. Amino acid sequence: CASSLATSGRAGYEQYF.

The chain has TRBV10-3 and TRBJ1-2, with a possible D match to TRBD1 (5 bases). V lost 8 bases to trimming and J lost 9 bases, with 19 bases between them. The CDR3 runs 13 residues. The V gene's germline CDR1 is ENHRY and CDR2 SYGVKD. CDR3: CAIAPGGTGSYTF. The CDR3 nucleotides are TGTGCCATCGCCCCGGGAGGGACGGGAAGCTACACCTTC.

The chain joins TRBV6-5 to TRBJ2-5, with 7 bases lining up with TRBD1. The CDR3 loop spans 15 amino acids. Trimming cost V 4 bases and J 5 bases; bases outside gene matches: 10. Per the germline V gene, CDR1 is MNHEY and CDR2 is SVGAGI. Here the CDR3 DNA reads TGTGCCAGCAGTTCCCGTGGAAGGGGGCCTGAGACCCAGTACTTC. Protein sequence: CASSSRGRGPETQYF.

The table lists this clone with a few counts. This same CDR3 is encoded by further DNA sequences in the sample. The rearrangement links TRBV30 to TRBJ2-7; 11 nucleotides match TRBD2. The CDR3 is made up of 14 amino acids. The ends lost 0 bases at V and 6 bases at J; junction bases unmatched: 4. Germline CDR1 GTSNPN, CDR2 SVGIG (reference sequence). CDR3 in DNA: TGTGCCTGGAGTGTACGTCTAGCGGGAGGCGAGCAGTACTTC. Translation: CAWSVRLAGGEQYF.